This TCR beta chain originates from a study of blood T cell repertoires in COVID-19. Study background: Specimens from acute and convalescent COVID-19 originated in the United States, Italy and Spain. PBMCs, B-cell-depleted T cells, or T cells provided the cDNA or gDNA that made up the material.

As originally analysed: Amplification with reference gene primers provided the estimates of nucleated cell counts. Generated by immunoSEQ multiplex PCR, the TCRdb table keeps only in-frame clones and is missing some. V, J and clone size derive from that table, while D and trimming were established from the DNA sequence. The sample has approximately 130,000 clones, 75% to 90% seen once; the top ten hold 15% to 20%. The TCR originated in a woman aged 50 to 60 who had recovered from COVID-19. The sample comprised peripheral blood.

The CDR3 DNA sequence: TGTGCCAGCAGTGGGACAGCGTTATTCAATGAGCAGTTCTTC. It yields the protein CASSGTALFNEQFF. The chain carries TRBV2 and TRBJ2-1, with D tentatively TRBD1 (6 bases). With 4 bases removed from V and 6 bases from J, the gap between germline ends came to 13 bases. Per germline, CDR1 SNHLY and CDR2 FYNNEI. The CDR3 has 14 amino acids.